Listed below are T cell receptor beta chains from one sample, sequenced in a study of blood T cell repertoires in COVID-19. Profiled with immunoSEQ multiplex PCR; TCRdb holds only in-frame clones, not every one. Of about 120,000 clones listed, about 87% are singletons. Sequencing was done on a sample of peripheral blood. The receptors were sampled from a woman in her seventies with acute or convalescent COVID-19. CDR3s include the opening cysteine and the closing phenylalanine or tryptophan. The order of the fields is clone size, V gene, J gene, D gene, CDR3 DNA, CDR3 protein. The D gene is left open where the match is weak. Some rows have no size entry. The others give once, few or many, or a class for an expanded clone.

>NA|TRBV27|TRBJ1-2|NA
TGTGCCAGCAGTTCCGCGGGGGCAGCCCACTATGGCTACACCTTC
CASSSAGAAHYGYTF
>few|TRBV9|TRBJ1-4|NA
TGTGCCAGCAGCGTAGGGGTGAGGGGGTTTCAGGAAAAACTGTTTTTT
CASSVGVRGFQEKLFF
>NA|TRBV5-5|TRBJ1-4|TRBD1
TGTGCCAGCAGCTTCCCAGGGGGCCATGAAAAACTGTTTTTT
CASSFPGGHEKLFF
>NA|TRBV7-3|TRBJ2-1|NA
TGTGCCAGCAGCTTAGGAACAGGCCCATACAATGAGCAGTTCTTC
CASSLGTGPYNEQFF
>NA|TRBV7-3|TRBJ1-2|NA
TGTGCCAGCAGCTCGCAACAGGGAGAGGGTTTTTATGGCTACACCTTC
CASSSQQGEGFYGYTF
>NA|TRBV10-3|TRBJ1-1|NA
TGTGCCATCAGGCAGGGGCCTGAAGCTTTCTTT
CAIRQGPEAFF
>NA|TRBV5-5|TRBJ2-2|NA
TGTGCCAGCAGCCCGGGTGGCGGGGTTAGGACCGGGGAGCTGTTTTTT
CASSPGGGVRTGELFF
>NA|TRBV28|TRBJ2-7|TRBD1
TGTGCCAGCAGCCTTGACAGGGCCTCCTACGAGCAGTACTTC
CASSLDRASYEQYF
>NA|TRBV2|TRBJ1-4|TRBD1
TGTGCCAGCAGCGGGACAGAATCAGAAAAACTGTTTTTT
CASSGTESEKLFF
>NA|TRBV3-1/TRBV3-2|TRBJ1-5|TRBD1
TGTGCCAACAGCCAGCAGGGGGCCTATCAGCCCCAGCATTTT
CANSQQGAYQPQHF
>NA|TRBV13|TRBJ2-1|TRBD2
TGTGCCAGCAGCCAACTAGCGGGGGGGCAAGGGGACAATGAGCAGTTCTTC
CASSQLAGGQGDNEQFF
>NA|TRBV5-4|TRBJ1-2|TRBD1
TGTGCCAGCAGCTTGCAGGACAGGGAAGGCTACACCTTC
CASSLQDREGYTF
>NA|TRBV7-9|TRBJ1-2|NA
TGTGCCAGCAGCTTAGGGCGGACTGGTCGCTACACCTTC
CASSLGRTGRYTF
>NA|TRBV18|TRBJ1-5|NA
TGTGCCAGCTCACAAGGCGGAGGCTACGAGCAGCCCCAGCATTTT
CASSQGGGYEQPQHF
>once|TRBV28|TRBJ1-1|TRBD1
TGTGCCAGCAGTCACTCCGGACAGGGGGCCATGAACACTGAAGCTTTCTTT
CASSHSGQGAMNTEAFF
>NA|TRBV10-3|TRBJ1-3|TRBD1
TGTGCCATCAGTGCCCGGCCCCACCAGGACAGGGGAAGCTCTGGAAACACCATATATTTT
CAISARPHQDRGSSGNTIYF
>NA|TRBV5-4|TRBJ2-1|TRBD2
TGTGCCAGCAGCTCTCCGGGACTAGCGGGGGGAGAGCAGTTCTTC
CASSSPGLAGGEQFF
>NA|TRBV6-5|TRBJ1-2|TRBD1
TGTGCCAGCAGAGGGACAGCCTATGGCTACACCTTC
CASRGTAYGYTF
>NA|TRBV7-2|TRBJ2-7|NA
TGTGCCAGCAGCTTCCAGACGGGGCCGGGGGACGAGCAGTACTTC
CASSFQTGPGDEQYF
>NA|TRBV7-6|TRBJ1-1|TRBD1
TGTGCCAGCAGCACTTCGACAGGGCTGGACACTGAAGCTTTCTTT
CASSTSTGLDTEAFF
>few|TRBV5-4|TRBJ2-7|NA
TGTGCCAGCAGCTTGGGACTTGAGCAGTACTTC
CASSLGLEQYF
>NA|TRBV5-1|TRBJ2-5|NA
TGCGCCAGCAGGCACCAGAGGGGTGTGTCGGCGGGGTCGGGGACCCAGTACTTC
CASRHQRGVSAGSGTQYF
>NA|TRBV28|TRBJ1-2|TRBD1
TGTGCCAGCAGTTCCGTTGACAGGGGCTATGGCTACACCTTC
CASSSVDRGYGYTF
>medium-sized|TRBV27|TRBJ1-5|TRBD1
TGTGCCAGCAGAGAAACAGGGGGACGGGGGCCCCAGCATTTT
CASRETGGRGPQHF
>NA|TRBV19|TRBJ1-2|TRBD1
TGTGCCAGTAGTCCGCGGACAGGGGGCTTTGGCTACACCTTC
CASSPRTGGFGYTF
>NA|TRBV7-3|TRBJ1-1|NA
TGTGCCAGCAGCTTAAACCCCGGGAGGACTGAAGCTTTCTTT
CASSLNPGRTEAFF
>NA|TRBV9|TRBJ2-1|TRBD2
TGTGCCAGCAGCGACCCCCGCGGGGGGCGATTAAATGAGCAGTTCTTC
CASSDPRGGRLNEQFF
>NA|TRBV6-5|TRBJ2-3|TRBD2
TGTGCCAGCAGTTACTCGGAGACTAGCGGGGGTGATACGCAGTATTTT
CASSYSETSGGDTQYF
>NA|TRBV7-9|TRBJ1-4|NA
TGTGCCAGCAGCCCCCAGGGTAATGAAAAACTGTTTTTT
CASSPQGNEKLFF
>NA|TRBV2|TRBJ2-3|NA
TGTGCCAGCAGCTCTAGCGCTAGCACAGATACGCAGTATTTT
CASSSSASTDTQYF
>few|TRBV7-7|TRBJ2-5|NA
TGTGCCAGCAGCTTACCCGAGGGGGGGGCCCAGTACTTC
CASSLPEGGAQYF
>NA|TRBV9|TRBJ1-1|NA
TGTGCCAGCAGCGTAGAGGGGGGGCTCGGCACTGAAGCTTTCTTT
CASSVEGGLGTEAFF
>NA|TRBV24-1|TRBJ2-4|TRBD2
TGTGCCACCAGTGACGGGGGGGATCCCATTCAGTACTTC
CATSDGGDPIQYF
>NA|TRBV27|TRBJ1-1|TRBD1
TGTGCCAGCAGTTCGGGGACAGGGGGCACTGAAGCTTTCTTT
CASSSGTGGTEAFF
>NA|TRBV2|TRBJ1-1|NA
TGTGCCAGCAAGCCACAGTTGAACACTGAAGCTTTCTTT
CASKPQLNTEAFF
>once|TRBV6-5|TRBJ1-1|NA
TGTGCCAGCAGTTACGGGCAGATGAACACTGAAGCTTTCTTT
CASSYGQMNTEAFF
>NA|TRBV28|TRBJ1-1|TRBD1
TGTGCCAGCAGTTCCGGACAGGACCGGACTGAAGCTTTCTTT
CASSSGQDRTEAFF